The sample holds a few counts of the clone carrying this T cell receptor (beta chain). Its target is not known. The record originates from a study of T cell repertoires in cytomegalovirus infection. Turning to the study itself: Matching HLA type, along with CMV infection, was indicated by public TCR beta signatures.

V lost 7 bases to trimming and J lost 2 bases, with 11 bases between them. This CDR3 has 13 residues. Germline V lookup: CDR1 SEHNR, CDR2 FQNEAQ (reference sequence). The study, taken as a whole, reports: The study found HLA-C-restricted CMV-specific TCR beta clonotypes dominating the ex vivo response. Cumulative public TCR beta family frequency identified CMV carriers with the relevant HLA.

TCRdb passed the reads through MiXCR, listing each CDR3 protein once. This table has 200,000 to 300,000 distinct CDR3 sequences, roughly 12% appearing once. The sample comprised PBMCs. The TCR originated in a human donor in good health (CMV status not recorded). Some clones in this sample may be carry-over from other donors' samples. The chain carries TRBV7-9 and TRBJ2-5; unclear D gene. The CDR3 DNA reads as TGTGCCAGCACGGCGACGGATCAAGAGACCCAGTACTTC. This sequence encodes CASTATDQETQYF.